The T cell receptor (beta chain) described here comes from a study of technical replicates of blood from a handful of donors. TCRdb keeps only in-frame clones here, not all; method: immunoSEQ multiplex PCR. In the table there are some 30,000 clones, more than 90% of which are singletons. The CDR3 spans 11 residues. V dropped 2 bases and J dropped 6 bases, with 8 bases sitting between them. From germline, CDR1 is GTSNPN and CDR2 SVGIG (reference sequence). This clonotype was obtained from a human donor in good health. Some clones in this sample may be carry-over from other donors' samples. The chain recombines TRBV30 with TRBJ2-7, with D unresolved. Sequencing was done on a sample of PBMCs. The CDR3 DNA reads TGTGCCTGGAGTCCGCGATCCGAGCAGTACTTC. Its translation: CAWSPRSEQYF. The full variable domain, rest sourced from reference TRBV30 and TRBJ2-7, is SQTIHQWPATLVQPVGSPLSLECTVEGTSNPNLYWYRQAAGRGLQLLFYSVGIGQISSEVPQNLSASRPQDRQFILSSKKLLLSDSGFYLCAWSPRSEQYFGPGTRLTVT.